This T cell receptor (beta chain) was sequenced during a study of shared clonotypes between healthy human individuals. Replicate sorted-subset PCRs were loaded with roughly 200 ng DNA, 31,000 or so T cell genomes. Assay used: immunoSEQ multiplex PCR; TCRdb lists only in-frame clones, some missing. This table holds more than 850,000 clones, 70% to 80% found once. V dropped 5 bases and J dropped 4 bases, with 11 bases sitting between them. Germline assignment: CDR1 SNHLY and CDR2 FYNNEI. CDR3 length: 13 residues. Study-level results: Clonotype sharing among donors was expected to depend on sequencing depth. Generation probabilities were higher for clonotypes shared across all four sorted-subset donors than for unshared ones.

CD4+ cell separation produced CD45RA+ naive and CD45RA-negative memory subsets. Concerning this clone itself: The antigen remains unidentified.

This chain joins TRBV2 and TRBJ2-5; D is unresolved. The sequenced material came from memory CD4+ T cells from PBMCs. Regarding subset: CD45RA-negative fraction. The receptor's source is a man between 18 and 29 years old in good health. Some clones in this sample may be carry-over from other donors' samples. As DNA, the CDR3 is TGTGCCAGCAGTTCAGGATCCCCAGAGACCCAGTACTTC. Translating it yields CASSSGSPETQYF.